This T cell receptor (beta chain) derives from a study of CD8+CD57+ T cells in acquired aplastic anemia. Study-level background: DNA from sorted CD4+ and CD8+ cells averaged around 3.5 ug.

Study outcomes and limitations: Patients versus controls showed no significant CD8+ Simpson's diversity difference. Some 30 was the count of CD8+ CDR3 sequences that patients shared with controls.

The CDR3 runs to 16 residues. CDR1 and CDR2 (germline): ENHRY, SYGVKD. The junction had 12 bases not matched to a gene; V was cut back by 6 bases and J by 2 bases. This clonotype occurred a few times. Its antigen is currently unknown. Patients who underwent sequencing had shown CD8+CD57+ cell expansion by flow cytometry. The study sampled blood from patients who had received no therapy. CDR3 and TCR beta VDJ profiling relied on a genomic DNA template. TCRdb itself ran the reads through MiXCR, one entry per CDR3 protein. The table lists 200,000 or so distinct CDR3 sequences, 65% of them singletons. The TCR comes from a human donor with aplastic anemia. The chain carries TRBV10-3 and TRBJ2-7, with 8 bases that match TRBD1. Sample: sorted CD4+, CD8+, or CD8+CD57+ T cells (not recorded which) from PBMCs. Written as DNA, the CDR3 is TGTGCCATCAGGGGTGGGACAGGACAAGGAACCTACGAGCAGTACTTC. Translation: CAIRGGTGQGTYEQYF.